This TCR beta chain was identified in a study of CD8 T cells in ankylosing spondylitis listed by TCRdb under 2017. Turning to the overall study: The study profiled T cell receptor beta repertoires in healthy donors and ankylosing spondylitis patients to find disease-linked TCR variants. The whole study cohort included 108 healthy donors and 20 to 30 ankylosing spondylitis patients. Peripheral blood samples were taken, and synovial fluid was additionally collected from ankylosing spondylitis patients.

Sequencing was performed on an Illumina HiSeq 2500. Quantitative 5'-RACE with molecular barcodes was the method used to prepare the TCR beta libraries. The paper's processing steps were these. To identify disease-linked TCR variants, a new computational method was used, one built on a probabilistic model of VDJ rearrangement. Starting from the raw public reads, TCRdb applied fastp trimming at Q25, assembled clones with MiXCR and retained in-frame beta chains. Every distinct CDR3 protein forms one entry, paired with its most common genes and DNA. TCRdb's processing, not the authors' own work, is the source of the V and J calls. This sample has 200,000 to 250,000 distinct CDR3 sequences in its table, and around 18% of those were observed once. The top ten constitute approximately 46% of the sample. To note about this clonotype: Its antigen is not yet known. No much larger clone exists at a distance of one base, and base qualities are not known.

Results and caveats for the whole study, not just this receptor: A TCR beta motif of several highly homologous amino acid variants appeared characteristic of blood from ankylosing spondylitis patients. The disease-linked clones were reported to be significantly enriched in matched synovial fluid samples from ankylosing spondylitis patients. Some of the motif variants had been reported before in the synovial fluid and blood of reactive arthritis patients, a finding that suggests common disease-initiation mechanisms. In peripheral blood, the disease-linked clones were found at relatively low frequencies and had a CD8+ phenotype.

CDR1 and CDR2 were assigned from the germline V gene as KGHSH and LQKENI. Compared with germline, V lacks 0 bases and J lacks 6 bases; bases without a gene match: 9. Counted from cysteine to phenylalanine, this CDR3 has 17 amino acids. Of the read, only the CDR3 DNA is kept; its 51 bases are in frame from base 1. The TCR was taken from a male donor with ankylosing spondylitis. The sequence joins TRBV18 to TRBJ2-1, with TRBD1 identical over 9 junction bases. Sequencing was carried out using blood, either unsorted or a sorted T cell fraction (not recorded which). The DNA reads TGTGCCAGCTCACCACCGCACCTCTGGACAGGGGTCAATGAGCAGTTCTTC. It encodes CASSPPHLWTGVNEQFF.